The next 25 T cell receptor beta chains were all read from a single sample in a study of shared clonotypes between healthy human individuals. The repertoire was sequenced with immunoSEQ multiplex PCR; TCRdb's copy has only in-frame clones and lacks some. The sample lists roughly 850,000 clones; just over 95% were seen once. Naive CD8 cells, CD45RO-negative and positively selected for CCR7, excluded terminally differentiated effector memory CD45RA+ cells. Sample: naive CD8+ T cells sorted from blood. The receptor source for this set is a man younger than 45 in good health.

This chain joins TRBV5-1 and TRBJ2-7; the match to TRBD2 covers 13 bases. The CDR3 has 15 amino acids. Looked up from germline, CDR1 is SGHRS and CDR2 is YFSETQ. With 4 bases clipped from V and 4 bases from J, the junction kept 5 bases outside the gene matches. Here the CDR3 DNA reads TGCGCCAGCAGCGATGGGACTAGCGGGAATTACGAGCAGTACTTC. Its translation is CASSDGTSGNYEQYF.

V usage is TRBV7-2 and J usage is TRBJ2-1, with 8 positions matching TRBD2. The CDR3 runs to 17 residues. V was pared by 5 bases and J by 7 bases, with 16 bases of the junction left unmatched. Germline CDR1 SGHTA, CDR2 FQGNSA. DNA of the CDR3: TGTGCCAGCAGCACCCACTCGGGACTCCCGGGAGGGAATGAGCAGTTCTTC. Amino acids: CASSTHSGLPGGNEQFF.

The CDR3 nucleotides read TGTGCCAGCAGCTTGTCCGGTAATGAGCAGTTCTTC. This codes for CASSLSGNEQFF. The chain couples TRBV5-8 to TRBJ2-1; D gene ambiguous. The CDR3 spans 12 residues. Trimming removed 1 base at V and 7 bases at J, with 6 bases between. Germline V CDR1 and CDR2: SGHTS, YDEGEE.

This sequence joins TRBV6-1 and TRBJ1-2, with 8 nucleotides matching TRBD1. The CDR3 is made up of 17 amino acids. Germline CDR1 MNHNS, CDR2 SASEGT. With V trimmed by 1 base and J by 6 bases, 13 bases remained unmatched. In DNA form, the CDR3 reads TGTGCCAGCAGTGAAGTGCCGACAGGGGAGCACCCCGATGGCTACACCTTC. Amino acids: CASSEVPTGEHPDGYTF.

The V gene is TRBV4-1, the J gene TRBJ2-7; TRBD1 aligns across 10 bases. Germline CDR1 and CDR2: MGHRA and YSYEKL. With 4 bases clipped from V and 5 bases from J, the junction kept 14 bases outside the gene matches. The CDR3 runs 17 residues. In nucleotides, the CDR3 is TGCGCCAGCAGCCCCCATTTAGCCGGGACAGGGGATAACGAGCAGTACTTC. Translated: CASSPHLAGTGDNEQYF.

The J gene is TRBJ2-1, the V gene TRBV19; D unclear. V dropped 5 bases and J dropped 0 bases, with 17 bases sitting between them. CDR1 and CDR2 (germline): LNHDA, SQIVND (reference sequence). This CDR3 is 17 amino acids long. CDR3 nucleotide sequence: TGTGCCAGTAGTCCTCAATCGGCGGTGAGCTCCTACAATGAGCAGTTCTTC. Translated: CASSPQSAVSSYNEQFF.

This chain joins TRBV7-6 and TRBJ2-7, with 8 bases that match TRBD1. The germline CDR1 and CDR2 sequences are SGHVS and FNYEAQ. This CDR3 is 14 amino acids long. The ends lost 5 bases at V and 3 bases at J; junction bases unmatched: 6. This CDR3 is CASSTGQADYEQYF. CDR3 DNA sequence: TGTGCCAGCAGCACGGGACAGGCGGACTACGAGCAGTACTTC.

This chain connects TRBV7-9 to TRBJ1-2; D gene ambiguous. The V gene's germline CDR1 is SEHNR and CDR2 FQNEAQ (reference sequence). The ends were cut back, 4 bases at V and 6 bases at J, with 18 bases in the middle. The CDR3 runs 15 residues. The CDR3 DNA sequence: TGTGCCAGCAGCTCATGGGCGGAAGGGCGTCATGGCTACACCTTC. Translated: CASSSWAEGRHGYTF. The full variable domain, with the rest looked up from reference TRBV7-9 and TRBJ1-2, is DTGVSQNPRHKITKRGQNVTFRCDPISEHNRLYWYRQTLGQGPEFLTYFQNEAQLEKSRLLSDRFSAERPKGSFSTLEIQRTEQGDSAMYLCASSSWAEGRHGYTFGSGTRLTVV.

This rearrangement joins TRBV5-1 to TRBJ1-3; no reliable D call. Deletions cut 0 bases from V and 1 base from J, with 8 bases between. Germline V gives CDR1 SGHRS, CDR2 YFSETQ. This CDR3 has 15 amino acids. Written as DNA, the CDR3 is TGCGCCAGCAGCTTGGCGGAATTATCTGGAAACACCATATATTTT. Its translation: CASSLAELSGNTIYF.

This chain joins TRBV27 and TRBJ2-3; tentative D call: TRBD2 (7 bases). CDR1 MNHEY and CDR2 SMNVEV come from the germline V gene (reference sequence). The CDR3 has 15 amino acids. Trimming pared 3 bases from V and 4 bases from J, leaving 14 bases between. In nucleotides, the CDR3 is TGTGCCAGCAGTTTGGGGGGGCGAGTAGCAGATACGCAGTATTTT. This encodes CASSLGGRVADTQYF.

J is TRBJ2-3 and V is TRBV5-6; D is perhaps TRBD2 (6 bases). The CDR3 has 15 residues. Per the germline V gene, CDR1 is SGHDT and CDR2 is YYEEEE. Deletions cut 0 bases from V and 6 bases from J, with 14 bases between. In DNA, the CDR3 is TGTGCCAGCAGCTTGGCACTAGTGGGGGGTGATACGCAGTATTTT. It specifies CASSLALVGGDTQYF.

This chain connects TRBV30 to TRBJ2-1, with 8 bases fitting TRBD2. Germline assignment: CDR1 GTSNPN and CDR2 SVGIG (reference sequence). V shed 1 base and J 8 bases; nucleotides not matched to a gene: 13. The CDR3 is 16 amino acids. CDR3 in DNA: TGTGCCTGGAGTGGAGCGGATGGCGGGAGGAGACATGAGCAGTTCTTC. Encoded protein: CAWSGADGGRRHEQFF.

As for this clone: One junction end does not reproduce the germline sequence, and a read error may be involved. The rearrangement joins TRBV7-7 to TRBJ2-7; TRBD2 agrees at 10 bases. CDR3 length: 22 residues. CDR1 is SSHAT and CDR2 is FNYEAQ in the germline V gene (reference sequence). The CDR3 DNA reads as TGTGCTAGCAGCTTAGCGGCGGGGCATATTGTCGCTAGCGGGAGATTTTCCTACGAGCAGTACTTC. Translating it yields CASSLAAGHIVASGRFSYEQYF.

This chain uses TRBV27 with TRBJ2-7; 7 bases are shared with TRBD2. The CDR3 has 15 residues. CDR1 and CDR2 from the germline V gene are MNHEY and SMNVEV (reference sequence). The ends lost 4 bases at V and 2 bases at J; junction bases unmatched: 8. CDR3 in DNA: TGTGCCAGCAGTTCCCGGGACTACCTCCCCTACGAGCAGTACTTC. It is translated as CASSSRDYLPYEQYF.

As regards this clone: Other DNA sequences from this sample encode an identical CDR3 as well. The CDR3 protein is CATSRAGSSYNEQFF. The CDR3 nucleotides read TGTGCCACCAGCAGAGCAGGGAGCTCCTACAATGAGCAGTTCTTC. V is TRBV15 and J is TRBJ2-1; D may match TRBD1 or TRBD2 (5 bases each). CDR3 length: 15 amino acids. CDR1 and CDR2 from the germline V gene are LNHNV and YYDKDF (reference sequence). V lost 1 base and J 0 bases, leaving 7 bases between the germline ends.

The CDR3: CASSVRPSGRETQYF. CDR3 in DNA: TGTGCCAGCAGCGTAAGGCCTAGCGGGAGAGAGACCCAGTACTTC. V is TRBV9 and J is TRBJ2-5; 10 bases map to TRBD2. Germline CDR1 is SGDLS and CDR2 is YYNGEE. The CDR3 runs to 15 residues. Trimming cost V 1 base and J 4 bases; bases outside gene matches: 4.

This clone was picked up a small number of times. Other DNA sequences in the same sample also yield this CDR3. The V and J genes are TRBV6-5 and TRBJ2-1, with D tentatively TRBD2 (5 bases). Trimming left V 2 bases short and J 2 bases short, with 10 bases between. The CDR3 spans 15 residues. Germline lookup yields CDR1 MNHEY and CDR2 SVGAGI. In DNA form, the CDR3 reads TGTGCCAGCAGTTACGGAACGGGGACCTACAATGAGCAGTTCTTC. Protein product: CASSYGTGTYNEQFF.

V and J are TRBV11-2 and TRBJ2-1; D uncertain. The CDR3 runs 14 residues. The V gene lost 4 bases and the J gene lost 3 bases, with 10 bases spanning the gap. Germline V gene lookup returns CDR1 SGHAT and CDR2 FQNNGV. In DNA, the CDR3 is TGTGCCAGCAGCTCCGACCTAGGCTACAATGAGCAGTTCTTC. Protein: CASSSDLGYNEQFF.

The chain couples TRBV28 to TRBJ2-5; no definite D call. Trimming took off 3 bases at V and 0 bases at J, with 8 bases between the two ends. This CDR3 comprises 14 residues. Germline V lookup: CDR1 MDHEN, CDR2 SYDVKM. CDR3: CASSLQPYQETQYF. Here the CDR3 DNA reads TGTGCCAGCAGTTTGCAGCCGTACCAAGAGACCCAGTACTTC.

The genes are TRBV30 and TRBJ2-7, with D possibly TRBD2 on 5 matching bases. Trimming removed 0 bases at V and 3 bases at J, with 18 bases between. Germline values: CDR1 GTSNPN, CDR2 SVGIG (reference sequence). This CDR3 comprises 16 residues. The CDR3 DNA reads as TGTGCCTGGAGTGTTCCGTTTTTCAAGCGGAGCTACGAGCAGTACTTC. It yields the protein CAWSVPFFKRSYEQYF.

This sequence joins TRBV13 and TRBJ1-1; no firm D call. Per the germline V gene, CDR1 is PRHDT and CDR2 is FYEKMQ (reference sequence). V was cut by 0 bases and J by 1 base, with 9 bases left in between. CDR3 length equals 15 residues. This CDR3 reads CASSLGGHTNTEAFF. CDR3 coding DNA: TGTGCCAGCAGCTTAGGCGGGCACACGAACACTGAAGCTTTCTTT. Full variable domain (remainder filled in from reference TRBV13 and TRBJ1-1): AAGVIQSPRHLIKEKRETATLKCYPIPRHDTVYWYQQGPGQDPQFLISFYEKMQSDKGSIPDRFSAQQFSDYHSELNMSSLELGDSALYFCASSLGGHTNTEAFFGQGTRLTVV.

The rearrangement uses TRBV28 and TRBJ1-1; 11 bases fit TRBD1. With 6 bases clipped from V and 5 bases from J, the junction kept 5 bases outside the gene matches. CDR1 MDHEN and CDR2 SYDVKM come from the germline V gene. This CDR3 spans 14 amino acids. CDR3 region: CASRTGTGGTEAFF. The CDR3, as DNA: TGTGCCAGCAGGACCGGGACAGGGGGTACTGAAGCTTTCTTT.

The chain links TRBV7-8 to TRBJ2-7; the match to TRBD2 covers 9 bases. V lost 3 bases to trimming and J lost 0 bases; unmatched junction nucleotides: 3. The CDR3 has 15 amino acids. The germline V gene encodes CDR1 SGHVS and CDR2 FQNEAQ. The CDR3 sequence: CASSFRSGSSYEQYF. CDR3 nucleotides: TGTGCCAGCAGCTTCCGTAGCGGGAGCTCCTACGAGCAGTACTTC.

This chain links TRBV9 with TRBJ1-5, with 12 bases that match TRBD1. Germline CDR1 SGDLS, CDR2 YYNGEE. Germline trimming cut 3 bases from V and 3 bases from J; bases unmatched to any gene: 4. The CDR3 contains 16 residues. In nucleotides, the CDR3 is TGTGCCAGCAGCGAAGGGACAGGGGGCTACAATCAGCCCCAGCATTTT. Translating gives CASSEGTGGYNQPQHF.

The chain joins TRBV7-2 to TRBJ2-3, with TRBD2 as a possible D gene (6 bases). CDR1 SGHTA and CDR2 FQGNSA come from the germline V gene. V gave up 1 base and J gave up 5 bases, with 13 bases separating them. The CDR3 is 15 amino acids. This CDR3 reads CASSLVPGDIDTQYF. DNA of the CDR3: TGTGCCAGCAGCTTAGTGCCGGGAGACATAGATACGCAGTATTTT.